This T cell receptor (beta chain) appears in the sequencing data of a study of blood T cell repertoires in COVID-19. The overall study: Both acute and convalescent COVID-19 samples were obtained from the United States, Italy and Spain. From T cells, B-cell-depleted T cells, or PBMCs came the material, which was cDNA or gDNA.

The V gene's germline CDR1 is SGHTA and CDR2 FQGNSA. V was cut by 10 bases and J by 4 bases, with 13 bases left in between. This CDR3 is 12 amino acids long. How the authors handled the data: Cell counts per sample came from amplifying reference gene primers. The method was immunoSEQ multiplex PCR; TCRdb's version includes in-frame clones alone and lacks a portion of them. The V and J calls and clone size were taken over from that table, and D and trimming were inferred from the DNA. The sample consists of over 100,000 clones, approximately 84% of them appearing once. This receptor was identified in a woman aged 45-60 years with acute or convalescent COVID-19. The specimen was peripheral blood. J is TRBJ1-2 and V is TRBV7-2, with D possibly TRBD1 on 6 matching bases. CDR3 DNA: TGTGCCAACAGACAGGAAATCTATGGCTACACCTTC. This sequence encodes CANRQEIYGYTF.